Listed below are T cell receptor beta chains from one sample, sequenced in a study of response to subunit inactivated influenza vaccine. One entry per CDR3 protein, called by TCRdb with MiXCR from the RT-PCR reads. The sample holds about half a million distinct CDR3 sequences; about 25% are singletons and the top ten take approximately 2%. The sample in question was CD4+ T cells sorted from PBMCs, obtained roughly 5 days after vaccination. These receptors were obtained from a man in his fifties or sixties who received an inactivated influenza vaccine. The CDR3 runs from the conserved cysteine through the conserved F or W. Fields, in order: J gene, V gene, D gene, clone size, CDR3 protein, CDR3 DNA. D genes are given only for firm matches. Some rows mark clone size as missing; the rest say once, few, many or name a class of expanded clone.

j_call: TRBJ2-5
v_call: TRBV9
d_call: NA
clone_size: NA
cdr3_aa: CASSVVMGRRPFQETQYF
cdr3_nt: TGTGCCAGCAGCGTAGTGATGGGCAGGCGCCCCTTCCAAGAGACCCAGTACTTC

j_call: TRBJ2-3
v_call: TRBV10-3
d_call: NA
clone_size: NA
cdr3_aa: CAISAHPRTDTQYF
cdr3_nt: TGTGCCATCAGTGCACACCCCCGCACAGATACGCAGTATTTT

j_call: TRBJ1-2
v_call: TRBV11-2
d_call: NA
clone_size: NA
cdr3_aa: CASRSHGVGYGYTF
cdr3_nt: TGTGCCAGCAGGTCCCACGGGGTCGGCTATGGCTACACCTTC

j_call: TRBJ2-1
v_call: TRBV18
d_call: NA
clone_size: few
cdr3_aa: CASSSGREQFF
cdr3_nt: TGTGCCAGCTCTTCCGGGCGTGAGCAGTTCTTC

j_call: TRBJ2-5
v_call: TRBV5-1
d_call: NA
clone_size: few
cdr3_aa: CASRSGGILQETQYF
cdr3_nt: TGCGCCAGCAGATCAGGGGGGATCCTCCAAGAGACCCAGTACTTC

j_call: TRBJ2-1
v_call: TRBV7-2
d_call: NA
clone_size: NA
cdr3_aa: CASSLDRPRAYNEQFF
cdr3_nt: TGTGCCAGCAGCTTAGACAGGCCCCGAGCCTACAATGAGCAGTTCTTC

j_call: TRBJ2-3
v_call: TRBV28
d_call: TRBD2
clone_size: NA
cdr3_aa: CASSRGREVGSTDTQYF
cdr3_nt: TGTGCCAGCAGCCGAGGGCGGGAGGTTGGTAGCACAGATACGCAGTATTTT

j_call: TRBJ1-5
v_call: TRBV3-1
d_call: TRBD1
clone_size: once
cdr3_aa: CAIRGLPGIRPQHF
cdr3_nt: TGTGCCATCAGGGGGCTCCCCGGGATTCGGCCCCAGCATTTT

j_call: TRBJ1-1
v_call: TRBV5-1
d_call: TRBD1
clone_size: once
cdr3_aa: CASSIPGQGAEAFF
cdr3_nt: TGCGCCAGCAGTATACCGGGACAGGGAGCTGAAGCTTTCTTT

j_call: TRBJ2-2
v_call: TRBV7-7
d_call: NA
clone_size: NA
cdr3_aa: CASSARVGTGELFF
cdr3_nt: TGTGCTAGCAGCGCCCGCGTGGGCACCGGGGAGCTGTTTTTT

j_call: TRBJ2-5
v_call: TRBV10-3
d_call: NA
clone_size: once
cdr3_aa: CAISETKGNQETQYF
cdr3_nt: TGTGCCATCAGTGAGACTAAGGGGAACCAAGAGACCCAGTACTTC

j_call: TRBJ2-7
v_call: TRBV20-1
d_call: NA
clone_size: NA
cdr3_aa: CSASSLAAYEQYF
cdr3_nt: TGCAGTGCTAGTAGTCTAGCAGCCTACGAGCAGTACTTC

j_call: TRBJ2-3
v_call: TRBV3-1
d_call: TRBD1
clone_size: NA
cdr3_aa: CASSEIGQGTPQYF
cdr3_nt: TGTGCCAGCAGCGAAATTGGACAGGGAACCCCGCAGTATTTT

j_call: TRBJ2-1
v_call: TRBV6-2/TRBV6-3
d_call: TRBD2
clone_size: NA
cdr3_aa: CASNEAGGGDEQFF
cdr3_nt: TGTGCCAGCAACGAAGCGGGGGGCGGGGATGAGCAGTTCTTC

j_call: TRBJ2-5
v_call: TRBV6-6
d_call: NA
clone_size: NA
cdr3_aa: CASRDLAAQEYF
cdr3_nt: TGTGCCAGCAGAGACCTAGCAGCCCAAGAGTACTTC

j_call: TRBJ2-7
v_call: TRBV4-3
d_call: NA
clone_size: NA
cdr3_aa: CASSQDATTFSYEQYF
cdr3_nt: TGCGCCAGCAGCCAAGATGCCACTACCTTCTCCTACGAGCAGTACTTC

j_call: TRBJ1-2
v_call: TRBV28
d_call: TRBD1
clone_size: NA
cdr3_aa: CASSLIDREHYGYTF
cdr3_nt: TGTGCCAGCAGTTTAATCGACAGGGAACACTATGGCTACACCTTC

j_call: TRBJ2-1
v_call: TRBV6-1
d_call: TRBD1
clone_size: NA
cdr3_aa: CASRRRQGVGWNEQFF
cdr3_nt: TGTGCCAGCAGGCGTCGACAGGGCGTTGGGTGGAATGAGCAGTTCTTC

j_call: TRBJ2-3
v_call: TRBV27
d_call: NA
clone_size: few
cdr3_aa: CASSLFSEADTQYF
cdr3_nt: TGTGCCAGCAGTTTATTCTCTGAAGCAGATACGCAGTATTTT

j_call: TRBJ2-4
v_call: TRBV5-1
d_call: TRBD2
clone_size: many
cdr3_aa: CASSLLGGSGEDIQYF
cdr3_nt: TGCGCCAGCAGCCTTCTGGGAGGTAGCGGGGAGGACATTCAGTACTTC

j_call: TRBJ2-2
v_call: TRBV5-5
d_call: NA
clone_size: NA
cdr3_aa: CASSLVQARGTGELFF
cdr3_nt: TGTGCCAGCAGCTTAGTGCAGGCGCGAGGCACCGGGGAGCTGTTTTTT

j_call: TRBJ2-6
v_call: TRBV7-2
d_call: NA
clone_size: NA
cdr3_aa: CASSSFMTVANVLTF
cdr3_nt: TGTGCCAGCAGCTCCTTCATGACCGTTGCCAACGTCCTGACTTTC

j_call: TRBJ1-1
v_call: TRBV7-6
d_call: TRBD1
clone_size: NA
cdr3_aa: CASSDNDRANTEAFF
cdr3_nt: TGTGCCAGCAGCGATAATGACAGGGCCAACACTGAAGCTTTCTTT

j_call: TRBJ1-5
v_call: TRBV19
d_call: NA
clone_size: NA
cdr3_aa: CASSDFGTSNQPQHF
cdr3_nt: TGTGCCAGTAGTGATTTCGGGACCTCCAATCAGCCCCAGCATTTT

j_call: TRBJ1-1
v_call: TRBV5-6
d_call: NA
clone_size: NA
cdr3_aa: CASSSPVLNTEAFF
cdr3_nt: TGTGCCAGCAGCTCCCCGGTTTTGAACACTGAAGCTTTCTTT

j_call: TRBJ2-3
v_call: TRBV6-1
d_call: TRBD1
clone_size: NA
cdr3_aa: CASRAPGQATDTQYF
cdr3_nt: TGTGCCAGCAGAGCCCCGGGACAGGCCACAGATACGCAGTATTTT

j_call: TRBJ2-7
v_call: TRBV20-1
d_call: NA
clone_size: few
cdr3_aa: CSAERTSAFEQYF
cdr3_nt: TGCAGTGCCGAGCGGACGTCAGCCTTCGAGCAGTACTTC

j_call: TRBJ1-1
v_call: TRBV5-1
d_call: NA
clone_size: NA
cdr3_aa: CASSLETLNTEAFF
cdr3_nt: TGCGCCAGCAGCTTGGAGACGTTGAACACTGAAGCTTTCTTT

j_call: TRBJ2-1
v_call: TRBV3-1
d_call: TRBD2
clone_size: NA
cdr3_aa: CASSLGLAEQFF
cdr3_nt: TGTGCCAGCAGTCTTGGACTAGCGGAGCAGTTCTTC

j_call: TRBJ2-7
v_call: TRBV15
d_call: TRBD1
clone_size: NA
cdr3_aa: CATSRAGQGYEQYF
cdr3_nt: TGTGCCACCAGCAGAGCCGGACAGGGCTACGAGCAGTACTTC

j_call: TRBJ2-1
v_call: TRBV12-3/TRBV12-4
d_call: TRBD2
clone_size: few
cdr3_aa: CASNRRLAGGDEQFF
cdr3_nt: TGTGCCAGCAACCGACGACTAGCGGGAGGCGATGAGCAGTTCTTC

j_call: TRBJ2-5
v_call: TRBV2
d_call: TRBD2
clone_size: NA
cdr3_aa: CASSSGTSGSIETQYF
cdr3_nt: TGTGCCAGCAGTTCCGGGACTAGCGGGAGTATCGAGACCCAGTACTTC

j_call: TRBJ2-1
v_call: TRBV20-1
d_call: NA
clone_size: NA
cdr3_aa: CSVLGGLLSSYNEQFF
cdr3_nt: TGCAGTGTCCTAGGTGGACTGTTAAGCTCCTACAATGAGCAGTTCTTC

j_call: TRBJ1-2
v_call: TRBV3-1
d_call: TRBD1
clone_size: NA
cdr3_aa: CASSLYSGQSYGYTF
cdr3_nt: TGTGCCAGCAGCCTTTATTCGGGACAGTCCTATGGCTACACCTTC

j_call: TRBJ2-1
v_call: TRBV14
d_call: TRBD2
clone_size: NA
cdr3_aa: CASSQRTSVFKFDEQFF
cdr3_nt: TGTGCCAGCAGCCAACGGACTAGCGTTTTCAAATTCGATGAGCAGTTCTTC

j_call: TRBJ2-1
v_call: TRBV7-9
d_call: NA
clone_size: few
cdr3_aa: CASSLRGTPNEQFF
cdr3_nt: TGTGCCAGCAGCCTCAGGGGAACTCCCAATGAGCAGTTCTTC

j_call: TRBJ2-5
v_call: TRBV6-1
d_call: TRBD1
clone_size: NA
cdr3_aa: CACRQGASETQYF
cdr3_nt: TGTGCCTGCCGACAGGGAGCCTCAGAGACCCAGTACTTC

j_call: TRBJ2-5
v_call: TRBV3-1
d_call: NA
clone_size: once
cdr3_aa: CASSPLTAGETQYF
cdr3_nt: TGTGCCAGCAGCCCCCTGACGGCTGGAGAGACCCAGTACTTC

j_call: TRBJ1-4
v_call: TRBV27
d_call: NA
clone_size: few
cdr3_aa: CASAAGLWDEKLFF
cdr3_nt: TGTGCCAGTGCTGCGGGACTTTGGGATGAAAAACTGTTTTTT

j_call: TRBJ2-3
v_call: TRBV24-1
d_call: NA
clone_size: few
cdr3_aa: CATSDFKAASTDTQYF
cdr3_nt: TGTGCCACCAGTGATTTCAAGGCAGCTAGCACAGATACGCAGTATTTT

j_call: TRBJ2-1
v_call: TRBV5-1
d_call: TRBD2
clone_size: NA
cdr3_aa: CASSLPSGANEQFF
cdr3_nt: TGCGCCAGCAGCTTGCCTAGCGGGGCCAATGAGCAGTTCTTC

j_call: TRBJ2-2
v_call: TRBV7-2
d_call: NA
clone_size: many
cdr3_aa: CASSFSLTGELFF
cdr3_nt: TGTGCCAGCAGCTTTTCGTTGACCGGGGAGCTGTTTTTT

j_call: TRBJ2-7
v_call: TRBV11-2
d_call: TRBD2
clone_size: once
cdr3_aa: CASSLVPRGRANYEQYF
cdr3_nt: TGTGCCAGCAGCTTAGTCCCCCGCGGGAGGGCCAACTACGAGCAGTACTTC

j_call: TRBJ2-7
v_call: TRBV11-2
d_call: NA
clone_size: few
cdr3_aa: CASSLHVGYEQYF
cdr3_nt: TGTGCCAGCAGCCTACACGTGGGGTACGAGCAGTACTTC

j_call: TRBJ2-5
v_call: TRBV20-1
d_call: NA
clone_size: NA
cdr3_aa: CSARETRGRYQETQYF
cdr3_nt: TGCAGTGCTAGAGAAACAAGGGGACGGTACCAAGAGACCCAGTACTTC

j_call: TRBJ2-5
v_call: TRBV11-1
d_call: NA
clone_size: NA
cdr3_aa: CASSLAYATSRDQETQYF
cdr3_nt: TGTGCCAGCAGCTTAGCCTATGCCACCTCCAGGGACCAAGAGACCCAGTACTTC

j_call: TRBJ2-5
v_call: TRBV3-1
d_call: TRBD2
clone_size: NA
cdr3_aa: CASMSSGGLVETQYF
cdr3_nt: TGTGCCAGCATGTCTAGCGGGGGGCTTGTGGAGACCCAGTACTTC

j_call: TRBJ2-4
v_call: TRBV4-2
d_call: NA
clone_size: many
cdr3_aa: CASSTTGDYGSGIQYF
cdr3_nt: TGTGCCAGCAGCACGACAGGGGACTACGGTTCTGGCATTCAGTACTTC

j_call: TRBJ2-1
v_call: TRBV5-1
d_call: TRBD2
clone_size: NA
cdr3_aa: CASSLAGEGRHNEQFF
cdr3_nt: TGCGCCAGCAGCTTGGCCGGGGAGGGAAGACACAATGAGCAGTTCTTC

j_call: TRBJ2-1
v_call: TRBV20-1
d_call: NA
clone_size: NA
cdr3_aa: CSPTDNEQFF
cdr3_nt: TGCAGTCCCACAGACAATGAGCAGTTCTTC

j_call: TRBJ2-2
v_call: TRBV28
d_call: NA
clone_size: NA
cdr3_aa: CASPSTGGELFF
cdr3_nt: TGTGCCAGCCCCTCCACAGGGGGGGAGCTGTTTTTT

j_call: TRBJ2-3
v_call: TRBV20-1
d_call: NA
clone_size: NA
cdr3_aa: CSATNNREPQYF
cdr3_nt: TGCAGTGCTACGAACAACAGAGAACCGCAGTATTTT

j_call: TRBJ1-4
v_call: TRBV10-3
d_call: TRBD1
clone_size: NA
cdr3_aa: CAISDSGQRPAF
cdr3_nt: TGTGCCATCAGTGACTCGGGACAGCGGCCCGCTTTT

j_call: TRBJ2-3
v_call: TRBV25-1
d_call: NA
clone_size: NA
cdr3_aa: CASSGTNPGTDTQYF
cdr3_nt: TGTGCCAGCAGTGGGACCAACCCAGGCACAGATACGCAGTATTTT